This T cell receptor (beta chain) emerged from a study of blood T cells in healthy people across ages (dated by TCRdb to about 2015). Regarding the research as a whole: In model experiments, template switching captured about one uniquely barcoded TCR beta cDNA molecule for every two T cells. Donors were grouped into four age groups: young (average roughly 17 years), middle-aged (roughly 40), aged (about 60) and long-lived (82). Donors of different ages were randomly distributed across sequencing lanes to avoid experimental bias. The study analyzed two additional independent replicas of 1 million unique cDNA reads from the same blood draw for two donors, one aged 18 to 30 and one aged 80 or older. To track age-related changes in TCR beta repertoire diversity, the study relied on deep sequencing normalized with unique cDNA molecular identifiers. Overall study results and their limits: The long-lived group showed more naive CD4+ T cells, fewer expanded clones and increased TCR diversity than the aged group, suggesting age selection. There was a strong correlation between observed TCR beta diversity and the percentage of naive T cells measured by flow cytometry. Total diversity estimates from one million sequenced T cells were considered lower bounds and underestimates. Observed TCR beta diversity per million T cells fell roughly linearly with age, and a significant reduction was already apparent by age roughly 40. Because profiling used bulk unsorted PBMCs, naive and antigen-experienced compartments could not be compared conclusively. The CMV infection status of donors was not known, potentially confounding age-related changes in expanded clonotypes.

Library preparation used 5' RACE. Instrument used: Illumina HiSeq 2500. A second PCR of about 6 to 12 cycles was run with a J-beta primer mix and a sample-barcoded 5' primer. Each TCR beta cDNA molecule received a unique molecular identifier from a template-switch 5' adaptor carrying 12 random nucleotides. At least 2.5 million CDR3-containing paired-end reads were obtained from each sample. First-strand cDNA synthesis was performed from all RNA using the Mint cDNA synthesis kit, with priming by a TRBC-specific oligonucleotide. After uracil-DNA glycosylase treatment, a first 18-cycle PCR used universal primers M1SS and BC2_uni_R on all cDNA. Concerning the study's data processing: Normalization of each sample was performed by random selection of 1 million high-quality reads, each carrying a distinct molecular identifier. Reads sharing molecular identifiers were discarded rather than binned into consensus sequences. MiTCR, run with a Q25 quality threshold and the strictest error-elimination algorithm, handled CDR3 identification, clonotype clustering and error correction. A nonparametric unseen species model using Euler transformation provided a lower-bound estimate of total TCR beta diversity. Starting from the raw public reads, TCRdb applied fastp trimming at Q25, assembled clones with MiXCR and retained in-frame beta chains. One record per CDR3 amino acid sequence lists the most common genes and DNA. For this entry, the V and J calls and clone size follow TCRdb and not the study's own pipeline. The sample table holds fewer than 800,000 distinct CDR3 sequences, of which approximately 49% were seen once. The top ten hold around 32% of the sample.

Systemically healthy Caucasian individuals from Russia, roughly 40 in total and aged roughly 6 to 100 years, were included as donors. Approximately 11 milliliters of peripheral blood were drawn from each donor into EDTA-treated Vacutainer tubes. Ficoll-Paque density-gradient centrifugation was used to isolate PBMCs, with at least 6.5 million per sample. Trizol reagent was used to extract total RNA from PBMCs, with at least 5 micrograms per sample. For every donor, flow cytometry on a PBMC aliquot measured the percentage of naive CD45RAhigh/CD27high T cells. Turning to this clonotype: Its antigen remains undetermined. At one of its ends the junction is not consistent with the germline gene, which may arise from a read error.

Sequences SGHVS (CDR1) and FNYEAQ (CDR2) are obtained from the germline V gene. The CDR3 contains 17 residues, cysteine and phenylalanine counted. The kept DNA is CDR3 alone, 51 bases in frame from the first base. The clonotype originates from a woman in her sixties or seventies in good health. The sequenced sample was blood. The rearrangement combines TRBV7-6 with TRBJ2-1, with TRBD2 as a weak D call on 7 bases. The CDR3 protein: CASSLGGGGPPYNGQFF. The DNA reads TGTGCCAGCAGCTTAGGGGGGGGCGGGCCCCCGTACAATGGGCAGTTCTTC.